The 3 T cell receptor beta chains presented below share a single source sample, sequenced in a study of Tregs in tolerant kidney transplant recipients (dated by TCRdb to between 2018 and 2021). The receptor library was made with the immunoSEQ multiplex PCR assay. TCRdb re-hosts the immuneACCESS table, in-frame sequences only. Its copies lack some clones; in the studies checked, an unresolved V gene accounts for under half of them, and the cause for the rest is not known. The sample records some 240,000 clones, 80% to 85% of which are singletons. The top ten hold over 0.5% of the sample. Sequences were obtained from CD4+ T cells from blood. These receptors all come from a human donor in good health.

This chain joins TRBV6-1 and TRBJ1-2, with 8 bases identical to TRBD1. V gave up 8 bases and J gave up 1 base; unmatched junction bases: 3. This CDR3 has 13 residues. Germline CDR1 MNHNS, CDR2 SASEGT. The CDR3 loop is CASRQGINYGYTF. DNA for the CDR3: TGTGCCAGCCGACAGGGGATTAACTATGGCTACACCTTC.

This clone was detected only once. The genes are TRBV4-2 and TRBJ1-6; 9 positions match TRBD1. The V segment lost 8 bases and the J segment 11 bases; nucleotides outside the gene matches: 13. Germline values: CDR1 LGHNA, CDR2 YNFKEQ. The CDR3 runs 15 residues. The CDR3 sequence is CASGQTGGSLAPLHF. The CDR3 DNA follows: TGTGCCAGCGGACAGACAGGGGGTTCCTTGGCACCCCTCCACTTT.

The chain is built from TRBV7-9 and TRBJ2-2; the D gene is possibly TRBD2 (6 bases). The CDR3 has 13 amino acids. Germline V gene data show CDR1 as SEHNR and CDR2 as FQNEAQ (reference sequence). Trimming stripped 5 bases from V and 6 bases from J, with 10 bases between. The CDR3 spells CASSPGGAGELFF. The CDR3 DNA reads as TGTGCCAGCAGCCCTGGAGGGGCCGGGGAGCTGTTTTTT.